These 21 T cell receptor beta chains came from one sample sequenced in a study of blood T cell repertoires in COVID-19 (TCRdb year 2020). Library method: the immunoSEQ multiplex PCR assay. The immuneACCESS repertoire file appears here via TCRdb, limited to in-frame rearrangements. These files lack a portion of the clones; in checked studies, under half of the deficit traces to unresolved V genes, and the cause of the others is not known. The sample includes 95,000 to 110,000 clones, with roughly four fifths observed a single time. The ten top clones hold around 4.8% of the sample. Sequences were obtained from peripheral blood. These receptor sequences come from a man aged 55 to 70 with acute or convalescent COVID-19.

There are a few counts of this clone. The chain couples TRBV28 to TRBJ2-7; 8 nucleotides align to TRBD1. V gave up 10 bases and J gave up 4 bases; unmatched junction bases: 6. This CDR3 has 12 amino acids. Looked up from germline, CDR1 is MDHEN and CDR2 is SYDVKM. The CDR3 protein is CAIGTGGYEQYF. The CDR3 region has the DNA TGTGCCATCGGGACAGGAGGTTACGAGCAGTACTTC.

The chain links TRBV5-1 to TRBJ1-4, with TRBD1 matching over 11 bases. Looked up from germline, CDR1 is SGHRS and CDR2 is YFSETQ. The V segment lost 4 bases and the J segment 5 bases; nucleotides outside the gene matches: 4. CDR3 length equals 15 residues. The CDR3 coding sequence is TGCGCCAGCAGCAAGGACAGGGGGCGGAATGAAAAACTGTTTTTT. Amino acids: CASSKDRGRNEKLFF.

The V gene is TRBV9, the J gene TRBJ2-2; the D gene is possibly TRBD2 (6 bases). V shed 4 bases and J shed 5 bases, with 12 bases lying between them. This CDR3 spans 14 amino acids. Germline-derived CDR1 and CDR2 are SGDLS and YYNGEE. CDR3 in amino acids: CASSLDGSTGELFF. In DNA, the CDR3 is TGTGCCAGCAGCTTAGACGGGAGTACCGGGGAGCTGTTTTTT.

The chain is built from TRBV5-6 and TRBJ2-7; no reliable D call. With 3 bases removed from V and 3 bases from J, the gap between germline ends came to 4 bases. The CDR3 runs 11 residues. The germline gives CDR1 SGHDT, CDR2 YYEEEE. CDR3 in amino acids: CASSSGYEQYF. The DNA of the CDR3 is TGTGCCAGCAGCTCCGGCTACGAGCAGTACTTC.

As for this clone: At the DNA level, this CDR3 is encoded by other sequences in the same sample as well. The chain joins TRBV18 to TRBJ1-5; D not certain. V lost 3 bases to trimming and J lost 0 bases, with 6 bases between them. CDR1 and CDR2 from the germline V gene are KGHSH and LQKENI. CDR3 length equals 14 residues. CDR3 nucleotide sequence: TGTGCCAGCTCACCCACTAATAGCAATCAGCCCCAGCATTTT. Its protein product is CASSPTNSNQPQHF.

A few counts support this clone. The rearrangement uses TRBV11-1 and TRBJ2-7; TRBD1 matches at 7 bases. V trimming: 3 bases; J trimming: 3 bases; junction bases outside the gene matches: 11. This CDR3 region has 16 residues. Germline CDR1 SGHAT, CDR2 FQDESV (reference sequence). The CDR3 nucleotides read TGTGCCAGCAGCTTTACCCCGGGACAGAGACTCTACGAGCAGTACTTC. This gives the protein CASSFTPGQRLYEQYF.

This clone was seen only a few times. This chain connects TRBV15 to TRBJ1-6; D is perhaps TRBD1 (5 bases). The CDR3 is 15 residues long. The V and J ends lost 1 base and 6 bases respectively, with 10 bases between them. CDR1 and CDR2 (germline): LNHNV, YYDKDF (reference sequence). Written as DNA, the CDR3 is TGTGCCACCAGCAGAGTTAGACAGCCTAATTCACCCCTCCACTTT. This sequence encodes CATSRVRQPNSPLHF.

CDR3 in amino acids: CASSRQEITDTQYF. CDR3 in DNA: TGTGCCAGCTCAAGACAGGAGATCACAGATACGCAGTATTTT. The chain recombines TRBV18 with TRBJ2-3, with D maybe TRBD1 (6 bases). Trimming shortened V by 5 bases and J by 2 bases, and 11 bases separated the two germline ends. The CDR3 runs to 14 residues. Germline assignment: CDR1 KGHSH and CDR2 LQKENI.

This clone has more than one count but fewer than ten. This chain joins TRBV6-2 or TRBV6-3 and TRBJ1-2; no reliable D call. Trimming took 2 bases from V and 10 from J, leaving 14 bases between them. Germline CDR1 is MNHEY and CDR2 is SVGEGT. CDR3 size: 13 residues. The CDR3 spells CASSYGLADAYTF. Here the CDR3 DNA reads TGTGCCAGCAGTTACGGTCTTGCGGATGCCTACACCTTC.

The rearrangement joins TRBV20-1 to TRBJ2-5; TRBD2 is a possible D gene (7 bases). Germline CDR1 and CDR2: DFQATT and SNEGSKA (reference sequence). V was shortened by 6 bases and J by 9 bases, with 23 bases between the two germline ends. There are 14 residues in the CDR3. The CDR3, as DNA: TGCAGTGCCAGTCTCGCGGGGGCCCCCAGGGCCCAGTACTTC. Its translation is CSASLAGAPRAQYF.

The V gene is TRBV25-1, the J gene TRBJ1-3; D ambiguous. V lost 8 bases and J 4 bases, leaving 9 bases between the germline ends. Looked up from germline, CDR1 is MGHDK and CDR2 is SYGVNS. The CDR3 totals 12 residues. The DNA of the CDR3 is TGTGCCAGCGGAAAGACAGGAAACACCATATATTTT. The encoded protein is CASGKTGNTIYF.

In its sample, this clone was seen many times. This rearrangement joins TRBV19 to TRBJ2-7, with 10 positions matching TRBD2. The CDR3 consists of 13 residues. V gave up 6 bases and J gave up 4 bases; unmatched junction bases: 3. Per the germline V gene, CDR1 is LNHDA and CDR2 is SQIVND (reference sequence). CDR3: CASRETSGYEQYF. For the CDR3, the DNA is TGTGCCAGTAGGGAGACTAGCGGGTACGAGCAGTACTTC.

This rearrangement joins TRBV19 to TRBJ2-7, with D perhaps matching TRBD1 (6 bases). Germline CDR1 LNHDA, CDR2 SQIVND (reference sequence). The CDR3 is 14 residues long. Trimming cost V 3 bases and J 1 base, with 10 bases left between them. CDR3 amino acids: CASSIAGVSYEQYF. The CDR3 DNA follows: TGTGCCAGTAGTATCGCAGGGGTTTCCTACGAGCAGTACTTC. The whole variable domain, remainder taken from reference TRBV19 and TRBJ2-7, is DGGITQSPKYLFRKEGQNVTLSCEQNLNHDAMYWYRQDPGQGLRLIYYSQIVNDFQKGDIAEGYSVSREKKESFPLTVTSAQKNPTAFYLCASSIAGVSYEQYFGPGTRLTVT.

This clone came up once. The genes are TRBV6-5 and TRBJ2-5, with TRBD2 as a possible D gene (6 bases). The CDR3 consists of 13 residues. Between the trimmed V and J ends, which lost 10 bases and 5 bases, there was a span of 17 bases. Germline CDR1 MNHEY, CDR2 SVGAGI. The CDR3 protein is CATLQSGGETQYF. The CDR3 nucleotides are TGTGCCACCCTACAGAGTGGGGGGGAGACCCAGTACTTC.

The rearrangement joins TRBV5-1 to TRBJ1-4; 10 nucleotides line up with TRBD1. The CDR3 is made up of 18 amino acids. Trimming removed 0 bases from V and 0 bases from J; junction bases left unmatched: 5. CDR1 SGHRS and CDR2 YFSETQ come from the germline V gene. CDR3 nucleotides: TGCGCCAGCAGCTTGGGTGGGACAGGGGCTGCAACTAATGAAAAACTGTTTTTT. Its translation: CASSLGGTGAATNEKLFF.

This sequence joins TRBV27 and TRBJ1-5; 8 bases are a match to TRBD1. Germline lookup yields CDR1 MNHEY and CDR2 SMNVEV (reference sequence). The CDR3 totals 19 residues. V shed 5 bases and J 0 bases; nucleotides not matched to a gene: 15. The CDR3 bases are TGTGCCAGCAGTCAACATGGGATTGACAGGGGTTTTAGCAATCAGCCCCAGCATTTT. Translated, it gives CASSQHGIDRGFSNQPQHF.

The J gene is TRBJ1-5, the V gene TRBV20-1, with D possibly being TRBD1 (5 bases). Germline V CDR1 and CDR2: DFQATT, SNEGSKA (reference sequence). The CDR3 runs to 14 residues. The V end was cut by 3 bases, the J end by 0 bases, with 9 bases between. CDR3 region: CSASSGSSNQPQHF. The CDR3 DNA is TGCAGTGCTAGTTCAGGGTCTAGCAATCAGCCCCAGCATTTT.

The rearrangement links TRBV6-2 or TRBV6-3 to TRBJ1-1; no reliable D call. Germline lookup yields CDR1 MNHEY and CDR2 SVGEGT. The CDR3 loop spans 11 amino acids. V gave up 4 bases and J gave up 7 bases, with 7 bases separating them. CDR3 nucleotides: TGTGCCAGCAGTTCGGTGAGTGAAGCTTTCTTT. It is translated as CASSSVSEAFF.

The chain uses TRBV7-3 and TRBJ2-2; 10 bases align to TRBD2. The CDR3 consists of 17 residues. In germline, CDR1 is SGHTA, CDR2 FQGTGA. V shed 3 bases and J 4 bases; nucleotides not matched to a gene: 8. In DNA, the CDR3 is TGTGCCAGCAGCTTGGGTAGCGGGAGGTGGAGCACCGGGGAGCTGTTTTTT. Translation gives CASSLGSGRWSTGELFF.

This chain uses TRBV7-2 with TRBJ1-1, with D perhaps matching TRBD1 (5 bases). The CDR3 extends over 15 amino acids. The V gene's germline CDR1 is SGHTA and CDR2 FQGNSA. V gave up 8 bases and J gave up 5 bases, with 21 bases separating them. The CDR3 sequence is CASGLYGQGMTEAFF. CDR3 nucleotide sequence: TGTGCCAGCGGCCTCTATGGGCAGGGTATGACTGAAGCTTTCTTT.

The chain joins TRBV7-3 to TRBJ2-3, with TRBD2 as a possible D gene (6 bases). V was cut by 5 bases and J by 0 bases, with 12 bases left in between. The CDR3 covers 15 residues. Germline V lookup: CDR1 SGHTA, CDR2 FQGTGA. CDR3 coding DNA: TGTGCCAGCAGCCCTACCGGGACTAGCACAGATACGCAGTATTTT. It codes for CASSPTGTSTDTQYF.